The next 32 T cell receptor beta chains were all read from a single sample in a study of blood T cell repertoires in COVID-19. Libraries were prepared by immunoSEQ multiplex PCR; TCRdb keeps only in-frame clonotypes and omits some of them. This table holds a few hundred thousand clones, about 84% found once. The specimen sequenced was peripheral blood. These receptors were obtained from a man aged 80 or over with acute or convalescent COVID-19.

V usage is TRBV19 and J usage is TRBJ2-1; 9 nucleotides align to TRBD1. CDR1 is LNHDA, CDR2 SQIVND, per germline (reference sequence). V dropped 7 bases and J dropped 3; count of bases not matched to a gene: 13. The CDR3 spans 17 residues. CDR3 in DNA: TGTGCCAGTAAGCAGGGGGCGGGGACAGGGAGCTACAATGAGCAGTTCTTC. It specifies CASKQGAGTGSYNEQFF.

This chain joins TRBV10-2 and TRBJ2-7; no definite D call. This CDR3 region has 12 residues. Trimming stripped 5 bases from V and 2 bases from J, with 7 bases between. Germline V CDR1 and CDR2: WSHSY, SAAADI. CDR3 residues: CASSQVAYEQYF. CDR3 DNA sequence: TGCGCCAGCAGTCAAGTAGCCTACGAGCAGTACTTC.

In its sample, this clone was seen once. This chain uses TRBV7-2 with TRBJ2-7; 7 bases line up with TRBD2. After removal of 1 base from V and 4 bases from J, the junction contained 4 bases not matched to a gene. CDR1 is SGHTA and CDR2 is FQGNSA in the germline V gene. The CDR3 is made up of 14 amino acids. The CDR3 DNA reads as TGTGCCAGCAGCTTAGGGCCGGGAGGTTACGAGCAGTACTTC. Its protein is CASSLGPGGYEQYF.

The rearrangement uses TRBV10-3 and TRBJ1-3; 9 bases map to TRBD1. In germline, CDR1 is ENHRY, CDR2 SYGVKD. The CDR3 consists of 16 residues. After removal of 7 bases from V and 0 bases from J, the junction contained 7 bases not matched to a gene. CDR3 nucleotide sequence: TGTGCCATCAAAAGGGACAGGGCGATCTCTGGAAACACCATATATTTT. This gives the protein CAIKRDRAISGNTIYF.

This clone was recorded a few times. The chain couples TRBV4-2 to TRBJ2-7; no reliable D call. The V end lost 0 bases, the J end lost 5 bases, and 8 bases lay between the germline ends. Germline lookup yields CDR1 LGHNA and CDR2 YNFKEQ. The CDR3 totals 13 residues. CDR3 in DNA: TGTGCCAGCAGCCAAGATGAGGTCCACGAGCAGTACTTC. Its protein product is CASSQDEVHEQYF.

The chain joins TRBV18 to TRBJ2-7; possibly TRBD2 for D (6 bases). This CDR3 contains 14 residues. The germline V gene has CDR1 KGHSH and CDR2 LQKENI. Trimming removed 5 bases at V and 3 bases at J, with 14 bases between. In nucleotides, the CDR3 is TGTGCCAGCTCAGACGGGACTGGCCTCTACGAGCAGTACTTC. Amino acid sequence: CASSDGTGLYEQYF.

The chain links TRBV24-1 to TRBJ1-2; TRBD1 aligns across 10 bases. CDR3 length: 14 amino acids. The V and J ends lost 4 bases and 8 bases, in that order; junction bases with no gene match: 6. Germline V CDR1 and CDR2: KGHDR, SFDVKD. The CDR3 region has the DNA TGTGCCACCAGTGAGACAGGGGGCCGGGGCGGCTACACCTTC. Translation gives CATSETGGRGGYTF.

This chain uses TRBV6-5 with TRBJ1-1; D not resolved. Germline-derived CDR1 and CDR2 are MNHEY and SVGAGI. The CDR3 contains 13 residues. Trimming shortened V by 8 bases and J by 2 bases, and 12 bases separated the two germline ends. The CDR3 region is CASRESLNTEAFF. The CDR3 DNA follows: TGTGCCAGCCGGGAATCCTTAAACACTGAAGCTTTCTTT.

This chain connects TRBV19 to TRBJ1-5; D ambiguous. V dropped 1 base and J dropped 11 bases, with 18 bases sitting between them. CDR3 length equals 15 residues. Looked up from germline, CDR1 is LNHDA and CDR2 is SQIVND (reference sequence). Here the CDR3 reads CASSIVASGGKSQHF. CDR3 nucleotides: TGTGCCAGTAGTATAGTTGCCAGCGGTGGTAAGTCCCAGCATTTT.

The genes are TRBV9 and TRBJ2-1, with D possibly TRBD2 on 5 matching bases. The CDR3 loop spans 16 amino acids. Per the germline V gene, CDR1 is SGDLS and CDR2 is YYNGEE. The V gene lost 3 bases and the J gene lost 4 bases, with 17 bases spanning the gap. The CDR3 DNA reads TGTGCCAGCAGCGAGACGACCCGGCGGGTATACAATGAGCAGTTCTTC. This sequence encodes CASSETTRRVYNEQFF.

This chain uses TRBV28 with TRBJ1-1, with a possible D match to TRBD1 (6 bases). Looked up from germline, CDR1 is MDHEN and CDR2 is SYDVKM. V was clipped by 6 bases and J by 5 bases, with 16 bases between them. CDR3 length equals 14 residues. CDR3 in amino acids: CASSPSPRGTEAFF. As DNA, the CDR3 is TGTGCCAGCAGCCCTTCCCCCAGGGGTACTGAAGCTTTCTTT. Together with reference TRBV28 and TRBJ1-1, the CDR3 gives the full variable domain: DVKVTQSSRYLVKRTGEKVFLECVQDMDHENMFWYRQDPGLGLRLIYFSYDVKMKEKGDIPEGYSVSREKKERFSLILESASTNQTSMYLCASSPSPRGTEAFFGQGTRLTVV.

The rearrangement joins TRBV7-2 to TRBJ2-1, with D perhaps TRBD2 (6 bases). The CDR3 contains 15 residues. Deletions cut 1 base from V and 6 bases from J, with 13 bases between. CDR1 and CDR2 (germline): SGHTA, FQGNSA. CDR3 sequence (DNA): TGTGCCAGCAGCTTAGATCCGGGAGTAAGCAATGAGCAGTTCTTC. It codes for CASSLDPGVSNEQFF.

This clone was found a few times. The chain combines TRBV7-9 with TRBJ2-3; 8 positions match TRBD1. Germline assignment: CDR1 SEHNR and CDR2 FQNEAQ (reference sequence). CDR3 size: 14 residues. J was trimmed by 0 bases and V by 8 bases; bases with no gene match: 4. The CDR3 sequence is CASLRTGSTDTQYF. The CDR3 nucleotides are TGTGCCAGCCTTAGGACAGGGAGCACAGATACGCAGTATTTT.

This rearrangement joins TRBV19 to TRBJ2-1; 8 positions match TRBD1. The J segment lost 3 bases and the V segment lost 11 bases, leaving 6 bases of the junction unmatched. Germline V CDR1 and CDR2: LNHDA, SQIVND (reference sequence). This CDR3 is built from 13 residues. CDR3 DNA: TGTGCCTCAGGGGGCACTAACTACAATGAGCAGTTCTTC. It translates to CASGGTNYNEQFF.

The J gene is TRBJ2-7, the V gene TRBV5-1; possibly TRBD1 for D (6 bases). V lost 1 base, J lost 2 bases, and 13 bases lay in between. Germline V gene lookup returns CDR1 SGHRS and CDR2 YFSETQ. This CDR3 comprises 15 residues. CDR3 protein: CASSLMPGQTYEQYF. CDR3 DNA: TGCGCCAGCAGCTTGATGCCGGGACAAACCTACGAGCAGTACTTC.

V usage is TRBV7-9 and J usage is TRBJ1-6; no definite D call. The CDR3 covers 13 residues. V was trimmed by 5 bases and J by 10 bases, leaving 12 bases between them. Germline CDR1 SEHNR, CDR2 FQNEAQ (reference sequence). CDR3 bases: TGTGCCAGCAGCCCCGAGGCGGGGTCACCCCTCCACTTT. Amino acids: CASSPEAGSPLHF.

CDR3 bases: TGTGCCAGCAGTTATCGGGAACAGATCAATGAGCAGTTCTTC. Amino acid sequence: CASSYREQINEQFF. The V gene is TRBV6-5, the J gene TRBJ2-1; TRBD2 is a possible D gene (5 bases). Deletions cut 3 bases from V and 6 bases from J, with 12 bases between. Germline V gives CDR1 MNHEY, CDR2 SVGAGI. The CDR3 spans 14 residues.

This clone was found once. The rearrangement uses TRBV11-2 and TRBJ1-5; perhaps TRBD1 as D (5 bases). CDR1 is SGHAT and CDR2 is FQNNGV in the germline V gene. Trimming shortened V by 5 bases and J by 9 bases, and 20 bases separated the two germline ends. This CDR3 is built from 15 residues. CDR3 sequence (DNA): TGTGCCAGCAGCCTCTCGGGGGTAGGTTCCCTGCCCCAGCATTTT. It is translated as CASSLSGVGSLPQHF.

This clone showed up just a few times. The rearrangement joins TRBV5-1 to TRBJ2-2, with TRBD2 identical over 8 bases. Germline CDR1 is SGHRS and CDR2 is YFSETQ. Trimming took 4 bases from V and 0 from J; bases not matched to a gene: 2. The CDR3 has 15 residues. The CDR3 is CASSTGLANTGELFF. CDR3 in DNA: TGCGCCAGCAGCACGGGACTAGCGAACACCGGGGAGCTGTTTTTT.

A note on this clone: Germline and junction disagree at one end, which may indicate a read error. This chain uses TRBV25-1 with TRBJ2-3; 9 bases line up with TRBD1. Germline V lookup: CDR1 MGHDK, CDR2 SYGVNS. The CDR3 consists of 15 residues. The CDR3 here is CVSRRQGDTTDTQYF. The CDR3 region has the DNA TGTGTCAGCAGGAGACAGGGGGACACCACAGATACGCAGTATTTT.

This clone was observed a single time. This sequence joins TRBV5-4 and TRBJ2-1; 9 nucleotides match TRBD1. The CDR3 length is 15 residues. V gave up 3 bases and J gave up 8 bases; unmatched junction bases: 9. Germline loops: CDR1 SGHNT, CDR2 YYREEE (reference sequence). The chain's CDR3 is CASSSPGQGVDEQFF. The CDR3 bases are TGTGCCAGCAGCTCCCCGGGACAGGGAGTAGATGAGCAGTTCTTC. The full variable domain, in which reference TRBV5-4 and TRBJ2-1 provide the parts outside the CDR3, is ETGVTQSPTHLIKTRGQQVTLRCSSQSGHNTVSWYQQALGQGPQFIFQYYREEENGRGNFPPRFSGLQFPNYSSELNVNALELDDSALYLCASSSPGQGVDEQFFGPGTRLTVL.

This clone came up once. J is TRBJ2-7 and V is TRBV5-1; 7 bases fit TRBD1. Germline trimming cut 3 bases from V and 3 bases from J; bases unmatched to any gene: 6. CDR1 is SGHRS, CDR2 YFSETQ, per germline. The CDR3 spans 14 residues. The CDR3 protein is CASSSQGFDYEQYF. CDR3 DNA: TGCGCCAGCAGCTCACAGGGGTTTGACTACGAGCAGTACTTC. Filled out from reference TRBV5-1 and TRBJ2-7, the complete variable domain reads KAGVTQTPRYLIKTRGQQVTLSCSPISGHRSVSWYQQTPGQGLQFLFEYFSETQRNKGNFPGRFSGRQFSNSRSEMNVSTLELGDSALYLCASSSQGFDYEQYFGPGTRLTVT.

The rearrangement links TRBV7-2 to TRBJ2-2; the D gene is possibly TRBD2 (6 bases). V was shortened by 4 bases and J by 3 bases, with 12 bases between the two germline ends. The CDR3 extends over 15 amino acids. In germline, CDR1 is SGHTA, CDR2 FQGNSA. The CDR3 here is CASSSRGSYTGELFF. CDR3 coding DNA: TGTGCCAGCAGCTCCCGGGGGTCGTACACCGGGGAGCTGTTTTTT.

This clone has just one count. The V and J genes are TRBV5-1 and TRBJ1-2, with D perhaps TRBD1 (6 bases). V was pared by 1 base and J by 1 base, with 8 bases between. Germline V CDR1 and CDR2: SGHRS, YFSETQ. CDR3 length: 14 residues. The CDR3 loop reads CASSLWDNNYGYTF. DNA of the CDR3: TGCGCCAGCAGCTTGTGGGACAATAACTATGGCTACACCTTC.

The chain is built from TRBV29-1 and TRBJ1-1, with D perhaps matching TRBD1 (6 bases). The V end lost 8 bases, the J end lost 6 bases, and 16 bases lay between the germline ends. CDR1 and CDR2 (germline): SQVTM, ANQGSEA. The CDR3 is made up of 12 amino acids. CDR3 sequence: CSFGQPNPEAFF. The CDR3 nucleotides are TGCAGCTTCGGACAGCCTAACCCTGAAGCTTTCTTT.

The CDR3 DNA is TGTGCCAGCATCAAGAGGACTAGCGGGAAAAATGAGCAGTTCTTC. Residues: CASIKRTSGKNEQFF. V usage is TRBV28 and J usage is TRBJ2-1; TRBD2 aligns across 12 bases. Trimming took 7 bases from V and 7 from J; bases not matched to a gene: 8. This CDR3 contains 15 residues. Germline V lookup: CDR1 MDHEN, CDR2 SYDVKM.

The genes are TRBV19 and TRBJ1-6; TRBD1 agrees at 9 bases. Losses at the gene ends were 7 bases for V and 9 bases for J; bases not matched to a gene: 10. Germline values: CDR1 LNHDA, CDR2 SQIVND (reference sequence). The CDR3 totals 15 residues. CDR3 region: CASTPTGQGSSPLHF. In DNA, the CDR3 is TGTGCCAGTACCCCAACGGGACAGGGCAGTTCACCCCTCCACTTT.

This rearrangement joins TRBV2 to TRBJ1-1; D gene uncertain. In germline, CDR1 is SNHLY, CDR2 FYNNEI. Deletions cut 3 bases from V and 8 bases from J, with 7 bases between. This CDR3 region has 11 residues. Here the CDR3 reads CASSERVEAFF. CDR3 coding DNA: TGTGCCAGCAGTGAGAGGGTAGAAGCTTTCTTT.

The chain is built from TRBV28 and TRBJ2-3; 7 bases are shared with TRBD1. Germline V CDR1 and CDR2: MDHEN, SYDVKM. Unmatched junction bases numbered 6, after V lost 5 bases and J lost 1 base. The CDR3 totals 15 residues. The CDR3 loop is CASSTLTGGTDTQYF. CDR3 nucleotides: TGTGCCAGCAGTACATTAACAGGGGGCACAGATACGCAGTATTTT.

This chain uses TRBV28 with TRBJ1-6, with D possibly being TRBD1 (6 bases). CDR3 size: 15 residues. Germline-derived CDR1 and CDR2 are MDHEN and SYDVKM. The ends were cut back, 6 bases at V and 2 bases at J, with 11 bases in the middle. This CDR3 is CASSRTGPYNSPLHF. The CDR3 DNA sequence: TGTGCCAGCAGCCGAACAGGGCCCTATAATTCACCCCTCCACTTT. The full variable domain, in which reference TRBV28 and TRBJ1-6 provide the parts outside the CDR3, is DVKVTQSSRYLVKRTGEKVFLECVQDMDHENMFWYRQDPGLGLRLIYFSYDVKMKEKGDIPEGYSVSREKKERFSLILESASTNQTSMYLCASSRTGPYNSPLHFGNGTRLTVT.

J is TRBJ2-3 and V is TRBV6-6, with TRBD2 as a possible D gene (5 bases). The CDR3 loop spans 14 amino acids. Germline CDR1 is MNHNY and CDR2 is SVGAGI (reference sequence). V gave up 5 bases and J gave up 4 bases, with 13 bases separating them. CDR3 DNA sequence: TGTGCCAGCAGTCCCGGACTCCCGCCAGATACGCAGTATTTT. This codes for CASSPGLPPDTQYF.

The rearrangement links TRBV5-1 to TRBJ1-3; 7 nucleotides line up with TRBD1. CDR3 length equals 16 residues. Trimming cost V 4 bases and J 4 bases; bases outside gene matches: 11. The germline CDR1 and CDR2 sequences are SGHRS and YFSETQ. Here the CDR3 DNA reads TGCGCCAGCAGCATAGGACAGGCGTTTGGAGGAAACACCATATATTTT. Protein product: CASSIGQAFGGNTIYF.